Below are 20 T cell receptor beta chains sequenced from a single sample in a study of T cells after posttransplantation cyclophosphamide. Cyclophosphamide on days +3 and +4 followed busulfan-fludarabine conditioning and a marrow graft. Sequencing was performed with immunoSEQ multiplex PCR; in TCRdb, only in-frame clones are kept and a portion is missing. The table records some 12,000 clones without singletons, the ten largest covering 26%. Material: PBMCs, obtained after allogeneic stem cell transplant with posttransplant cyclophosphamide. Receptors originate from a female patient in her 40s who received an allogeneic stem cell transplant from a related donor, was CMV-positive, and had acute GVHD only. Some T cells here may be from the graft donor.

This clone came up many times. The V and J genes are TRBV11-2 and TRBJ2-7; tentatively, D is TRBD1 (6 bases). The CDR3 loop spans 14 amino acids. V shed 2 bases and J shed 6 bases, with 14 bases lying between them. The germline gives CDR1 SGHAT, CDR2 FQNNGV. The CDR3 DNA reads TGTGCCAGCAGCTTACTCACAGGGCTTGGCGAGCAGTACGTC. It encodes CASSLLTGLGEQYV.

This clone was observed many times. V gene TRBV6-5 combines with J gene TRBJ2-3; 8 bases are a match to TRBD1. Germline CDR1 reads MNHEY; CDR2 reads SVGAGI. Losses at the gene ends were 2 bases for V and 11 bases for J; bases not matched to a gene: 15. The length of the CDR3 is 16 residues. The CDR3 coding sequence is TGTGCCAGCAGTTACCGATCGGACAGGGTAGGCCGTAAGCAGTATTTT. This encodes CASSYRSDRVGRKQYF.

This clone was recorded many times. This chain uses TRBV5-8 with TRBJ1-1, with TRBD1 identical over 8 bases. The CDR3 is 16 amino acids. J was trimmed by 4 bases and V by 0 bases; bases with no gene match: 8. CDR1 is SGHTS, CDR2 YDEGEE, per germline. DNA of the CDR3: TGTGCCAGCAGCTTGGGGACAGGGTCGGTATCCACTGAAGCTTTCTTT. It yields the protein CASSLGTGSVSTEAFF.

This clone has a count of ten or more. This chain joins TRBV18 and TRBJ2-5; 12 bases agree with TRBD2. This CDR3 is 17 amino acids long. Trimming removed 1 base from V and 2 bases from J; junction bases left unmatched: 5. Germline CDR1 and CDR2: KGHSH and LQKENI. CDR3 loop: CASSPRGTSGSQETQYF. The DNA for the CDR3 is TGTGCCAGCTCACCACGGGGGACTAGCGGGTCTCAAGAGACCCAGTACTTC.

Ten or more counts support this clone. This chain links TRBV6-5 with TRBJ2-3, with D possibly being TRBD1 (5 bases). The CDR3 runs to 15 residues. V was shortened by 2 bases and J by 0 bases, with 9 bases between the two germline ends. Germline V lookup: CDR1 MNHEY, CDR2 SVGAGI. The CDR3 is CASSYRTPSTDTQYF. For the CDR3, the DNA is TGTGCCAGCAGTTACAGGACACCTAGCACAGATACGCAGTATTTT.

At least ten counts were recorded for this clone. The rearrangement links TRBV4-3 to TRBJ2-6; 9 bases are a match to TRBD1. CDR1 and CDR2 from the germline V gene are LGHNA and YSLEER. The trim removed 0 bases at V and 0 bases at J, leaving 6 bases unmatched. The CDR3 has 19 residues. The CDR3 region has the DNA TGCGCCAGCAGCCAAGATCCCGGACAGGGGAGCTCTGGGGCCAACGTCCTGACTTTC. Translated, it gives CASSQDPGQGSSGANVLTF.

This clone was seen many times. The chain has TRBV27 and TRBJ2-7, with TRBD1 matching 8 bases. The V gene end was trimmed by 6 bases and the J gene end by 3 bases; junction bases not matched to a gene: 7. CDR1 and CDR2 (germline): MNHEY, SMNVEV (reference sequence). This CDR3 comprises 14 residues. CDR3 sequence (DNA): TGTGCCAGCAGGCCGTACAGGGGGATCTACGAGCAGTACTTC. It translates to CASRPYRGIYEQYF.

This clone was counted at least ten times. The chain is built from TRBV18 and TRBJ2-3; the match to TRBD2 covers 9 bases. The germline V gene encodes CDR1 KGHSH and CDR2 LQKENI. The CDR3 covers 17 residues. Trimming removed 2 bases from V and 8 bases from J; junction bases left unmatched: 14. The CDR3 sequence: CASSPVESSGRWGTQYF. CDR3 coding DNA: TGTGCCAGCTCACCAGTGGAGAGTAGCGGGAGATGGGGTACGCAGTATTTT.

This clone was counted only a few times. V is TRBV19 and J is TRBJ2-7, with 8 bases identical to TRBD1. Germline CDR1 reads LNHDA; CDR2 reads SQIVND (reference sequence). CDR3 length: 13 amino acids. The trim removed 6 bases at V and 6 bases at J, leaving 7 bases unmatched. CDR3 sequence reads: CASSATGVAEQYF. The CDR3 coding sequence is TGTGCCAGTAGCGCGACAGGGGTGGCCGAGCAGTACTTC.

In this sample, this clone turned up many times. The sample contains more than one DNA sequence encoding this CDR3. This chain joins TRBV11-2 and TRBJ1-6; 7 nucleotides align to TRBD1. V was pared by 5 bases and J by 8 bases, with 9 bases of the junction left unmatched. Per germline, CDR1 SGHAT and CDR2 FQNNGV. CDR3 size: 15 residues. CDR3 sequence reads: CASSPRQGLDSPLHF. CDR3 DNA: TGTGCCAGCAGCCCAAGACAGGGTTTGGATTCACCCCTCCACTTT.

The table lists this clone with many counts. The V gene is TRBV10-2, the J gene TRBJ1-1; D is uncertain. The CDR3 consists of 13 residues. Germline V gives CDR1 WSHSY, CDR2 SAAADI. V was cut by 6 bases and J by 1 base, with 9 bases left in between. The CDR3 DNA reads TGCGCCAGCAGGGGGAGTGAGAACACTGAAGCTTTCTTT. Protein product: CASRGSENTEAFF.

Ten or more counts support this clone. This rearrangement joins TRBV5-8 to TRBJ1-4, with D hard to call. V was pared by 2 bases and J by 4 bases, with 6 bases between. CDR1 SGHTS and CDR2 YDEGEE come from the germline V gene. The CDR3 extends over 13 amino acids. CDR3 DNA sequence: TGTGCCAGCAGCTTTAGCGATAATGAAAAACTGTTTTTT. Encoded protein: CASSFSDNEKLFF.

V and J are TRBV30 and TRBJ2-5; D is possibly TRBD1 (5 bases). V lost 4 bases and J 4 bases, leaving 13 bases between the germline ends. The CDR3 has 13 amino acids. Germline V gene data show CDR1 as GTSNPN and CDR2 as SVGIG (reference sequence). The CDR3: CAWNPGSAETQYF. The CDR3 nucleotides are TGTGCCTGGAATCCAGGGTCCGCAGAGACCCAGTACTTC.

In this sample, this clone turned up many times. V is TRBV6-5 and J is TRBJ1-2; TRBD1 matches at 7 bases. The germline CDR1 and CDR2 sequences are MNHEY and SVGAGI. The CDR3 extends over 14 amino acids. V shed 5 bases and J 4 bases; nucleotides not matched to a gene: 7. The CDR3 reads CASSNLQGTYGYTF. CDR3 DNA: TGTGCCAGCAGTAACCTACAGGGGACCTATGGCTACACCTTC.

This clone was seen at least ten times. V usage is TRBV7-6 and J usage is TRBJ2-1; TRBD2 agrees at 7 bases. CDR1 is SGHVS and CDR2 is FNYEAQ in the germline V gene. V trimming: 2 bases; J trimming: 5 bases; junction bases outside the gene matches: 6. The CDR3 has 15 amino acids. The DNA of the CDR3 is TGTGCCAGCAGCTTAATGGTAGCGGGTGACAATGAGCAGTTCTTC. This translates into CASSLMVAGDNEQFF.

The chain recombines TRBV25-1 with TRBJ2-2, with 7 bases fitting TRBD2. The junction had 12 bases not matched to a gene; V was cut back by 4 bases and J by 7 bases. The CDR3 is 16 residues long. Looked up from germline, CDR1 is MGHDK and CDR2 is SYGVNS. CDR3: CASSVQGGVNGGELFF. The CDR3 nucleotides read TGTGCCAGCAGTGTCCAGGGAGGGGTTAATGGCGGGGAGCTGTTTTTT. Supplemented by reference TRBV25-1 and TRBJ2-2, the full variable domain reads EADIYQTPRYLVIGTGKKITLECSQTMGHDKMYWYQQDPGMELHLIHYSYGVNSTEKGDLSSESTVSRIRTEHFPLTLESARPSHTSQYLCASSVQGGVNGGELFFGEGSRLTVL.

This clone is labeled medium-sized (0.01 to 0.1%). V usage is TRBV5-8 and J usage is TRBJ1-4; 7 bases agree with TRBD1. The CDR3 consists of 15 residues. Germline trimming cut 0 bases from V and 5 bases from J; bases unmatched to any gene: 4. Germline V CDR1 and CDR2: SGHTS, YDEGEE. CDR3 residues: CASSLEGTVNEKLFF. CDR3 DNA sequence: TGTGCCAGCAGCTTGGAAGGGACAGTCAATGAAAAACTGTTTTTT.

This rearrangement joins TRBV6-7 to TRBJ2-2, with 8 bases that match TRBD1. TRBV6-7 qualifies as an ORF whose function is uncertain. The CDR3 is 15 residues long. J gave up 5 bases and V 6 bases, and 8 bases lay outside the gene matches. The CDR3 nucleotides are TGTGCCAGCAGAACCTGGACAGGGAGGACCGGGGAGCTGTTTTTT. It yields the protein CASRTWTGRTGELFF.

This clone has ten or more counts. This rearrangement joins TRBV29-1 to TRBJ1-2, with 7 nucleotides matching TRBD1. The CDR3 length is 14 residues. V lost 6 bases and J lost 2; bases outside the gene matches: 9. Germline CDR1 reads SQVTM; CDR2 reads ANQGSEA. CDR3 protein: CSVLAGQVNYGYTF. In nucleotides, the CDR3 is TGCAGCGTCCTTGCAGGACAGGTGAACTATGGCTACACCTTC.

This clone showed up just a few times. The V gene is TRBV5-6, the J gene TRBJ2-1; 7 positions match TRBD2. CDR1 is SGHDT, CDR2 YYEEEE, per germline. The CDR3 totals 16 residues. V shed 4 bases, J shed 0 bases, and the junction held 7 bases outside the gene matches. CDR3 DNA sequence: TGTGCCAGCAGCATAACTAGCGACAACTCCTACAATGAGCAGTTCTTC. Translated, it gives CASSITSDNSYNEQFF.